The 24 T cell receptor beta chains reported below all come from one sample, sequenced in a study of T cells in Graves' hyperthyroidism and ophthalmopathy. Using RNA transcripts as the source, TCR beta CDR3 regions were amplified. HTBI primers were employed in a first-round RT-PCR of the TCR CDR3. One entry per CDR3 protein results from TCRdb running MiXCR on the multiplex PCR reads. The sample lists some 350,000 distinct CDR3 sequences, approximately 15% occurring once. The sequencing input was blood. These receptors were collected from a woman aged 18-30 years with Graves' hyperthyroidism that later progressed to Graves' ophthalmopathy.

Many counts were recorded for this clonotype. The J gene is TRBJ1-2, the V gene TRBV7-8; D is perhaps TRBD1 (6 bases). This CDR3 has 15 amino acids. Trimming left V 4 bases short and J 3 bases short, with 15 bases between. Germline CDR1 and CDR2: SGHVS and FQNEAQ. CDR3 amino acids: CASSSARGAHYGYTF. The CDR3 DNA is TGTGCCAGCAGCTCCGCTCGGGGGGCTCACTATGGCTACACCTTC.

This clonotype was seen more than once but under ten times. V usage is TRBV28 and J usage is TRBJ1-2; 7 positions match TRBD1. Germline values: CDR1 MDHEN, CDR2 SYDVKM. With V trimmed by 4 bases and J by 4 bases, 3 bases remained unmatched. CDR3 size: 13 residues. For the CDR3, the DNA is TGTGCCAGCAGTTGGGACAGCGTCTATGGCTACACCTTC. It is translated as CASSWDSVYGYTF.

This clonotype has more than one count but fewer than ten. The gene calls are TRBV11-1 and TRBJ2-7, with 14 positions matching TRBD2. The CDR3 loop spans 19 amino acids. Germline V gives CDR1 SGHAT, CDR2 FQDESV (reference sequence). V lost 5 bases and J lost 7; bases outside the gene matches: 19. The CDR3 sequence: CASSQVPGLAGVLRVEQYF. CDR3 in DNA: TGTGCCAGCAGCCAAGTACCGGGACTAGCGGGAGTTTTGAGGGTAGAGCAGTACTTC. The whole variable domain, remainder taken from reference TRBV11-1 and TRBJ2-7, is EAEVAQSPRYKITEKSQAVAFWCDPISGHATLYWYRQILGQGPELLVQFQDESVVDDSQLPKDRFSAERLKGVDSTLKIQPAELGDSAMYLCASSQVPGLAGVLRVEQYFGPGTRLTVT.

This clonotype appeared many times. The J gene is TRBJ1-1, the V gene TRBV20-1, with 7 bases that match TRBD1. This CDR3 contains 15 residues. The V segment lost 2 bases and the J segment 1 base; nucleotides outside the gene matches: 7. Germline CDR1 reads DFQATT; CDR2 reads SNEGSKA (reference sequence). CDR3 amino acids: CSARRLQGGNTEAFF. CDR3 bases: TGCAGTGCTAGAAGGTTGCAGGGGGGGAACACTGAAGCTTTCTTT.

This clonotype was detected only a few times. CDR3 coding DNA: TGTGCCAGCAGCTTGGTTCAGGGGAGGACCTACGAGCAGTACTTC. Translation gives CASSLVQGRTYEQYF. V usage is TRBV5-6 and J usage is TRBJ2-7; possibly TRBD1 or TRBD2 for D (6 bases each). Per the germline V gene, CDR1 is SGHDT and CDR2 is YYEEEE. This CDR3 has 15 residues. The ends were cut back, 0 bases at V and 2 bases at J, with 12 bases in the middle.

J is TRBJ2-2 and V is TRBV3-1; D is unresolved. The CDR3 runs 13 residues. The germline V gene has CDR1 LGHDT and CDR2 YNNKEL (reference sequence). Trimming removed 2 bases at V and 6 bases at J, with 7 bases between. Written as DNA, the CDR3 is TGTGCCAGCAGCCAAACCCGGGCCGGGGAGCTGTTTTTT. This gives the protein CASSQTRAGELFF.

This clonotype was recorded a few times. This chain connects TRBV10-3 to TRBJ2-3; possibly TRBD2 for D (5 bases). The CDR3 is 17 residues long. The V end lost 5 bases, the J end lost 4 bases, and 22 bases lay between the germline ends. In germline, CDR1 is ENHRY, CDR2 SYGVKD. CDR3 coding DNA: TGTGCCATCAGTCCCGCGGGCCCATTTATAGTCCCAGATACGCAGTATTTT. Its translation is CAISPAGPFIVPDTQYF.

This clonotype was seen repeatedly, ten times or more. This rearrangement joins TRBV12-3 or TRBV12-4 to TRBJ1-1; D is possibly TRBD1 (6 bases). The CDR3 loop spans 16 amino acids. V lost 3 bases, J lost 0 bases, and 14 bases lay in between. The CDR3 nucleotides are TGTGCCAGCAGTTTCGTCAGCAAGGGGGTGAACACTGAAGCTTTCTTT. Its protein is CASSFVSKGVNTEAFF.

This clonotype was seen ten or more times. The chain carries TRBV7-8 and TRBJ2-1; D unclear. This CDR3 has 14 residues. The V gene lost 5 bases and the J gene lost 7 bases, with 15 bases spanning the gap. Germline lookup yields CDR1 SGHVS and CDR2 FQNEAQ. The CDR3 bases are TGTGCCAGCAGCGAAAGAGGATCAAAGAATGAGCAGTTCTTC. As protein: CASSERGSKNEQFF.

The chain couples TRBV20-1 to TRBJ1-4, with TRBD1 matching over 9 bases. The germline gives CDR1 DFQATT, CDR2 SNEGSKA (reference sequence). The length of the CDR3 is 16 residues. J lost 0 bases, V lost 4 bases, and 6 bases had no gene match. The DNA for the CDR3 is TGCAGTGCTACCCACAGGGGGCGAGCAACTAATGAAAAACTGTTTTTT. This encodes CSATHRGRATNEKLFF.

This clonotype turned up a few times. The V gene is TRBV14, the J gene TRBJ1-1, with no clear D. The CDR3 contains 13 residues. Germline lookup yields CDR1 SGHDN and CDR2 FVKESK. The V end lost 3 bases, the J end lost 6 bases, and 11 bases lay between the germline ends. This CDR3 reads CASSHLGPAEAFF. CDR3 DNA sequence: TGTGCCAGCAGCCACCTCGGACCGGCTGAAGCTTTCTTT.

This clonotype was seen ten or more times. The CDR3 bases are TGTGCCAGCAGAGACCAGGGGAACTATGGCTACACCTTC. Encoded protein: CASRDQGNYGYTF. The V gene is TRBV12-3 or TRBV12-4, the J gene TRBJ1-2, with D maybe TRBD1 (6 bases). There are 13 residues in the CDR3. The V gene lost 6 bases and the J gene lost 2 bases, with 10 bases spanning the gap.

This clonotype was seen many times. The CDR3 region has the DNA TGCAGCGCTTTTGGGCCGGCCAATGAGCAGTTCTTC. This gives the protein CSAFGPANEQFF. The chain joins TRBV29-1 to TRBJ2-1; no clear D. Germline lookup yields CDR1 SQVTM and CDR2 ANQGSEA. Trimming shortened V by 7 bases and J by 6 bases, and 13 bases separated the two germline ends. CDR3 length equals 12 residues.

Ten or more counts support this clonotype. V gene TRBV20-1 combines with J gene TRBJ2-7; D may correspond to TRBD1 or TRBD2 (5 bases each). Germline V CDR1 and CDR2: DFQATT, SNEGSKA (reference sequence). Trimming shortened V by 0 bases and J by 3 bases, and 15 bases separated the two germline ends. CDR3 length: 15 residues. CDR3 residues: CSARELGPRLYEQYF. The DNA for the CDR3 is TGCAGTGCTAGAGAATTGGGACCTAGACTCTACGAGCAGTACTTC.

This clonotype was recorded at least ten times. V gene TRBV18 combines with J gene TRBJ1-2, with D hard to call. CDR3 length equals 13 residues. Germline values: CDR1 KGHSH, CDR2 LQKENI. Trimming left V 1 base short and J 8 bases short, with 11 bases between. The CDR3 DNA reads as TGTGCCAGCTCACCACGAAGGGATGACGGCTACACCTTC. This gives the protein CASSPRRDDGYTF.

This clonotype was detected many times. The chain uses TRBV11-2 and TRBJ1-6; D is possibly TRBD1 (5 bases). V lost 1 base, J lost 1 base, and 8 bases lay in between. The germline V gene encodes CDR1 SGHAT and CDR2 FQNNGV. The length of the CDR3 is 16 residues. DNA of the CDR3: TGTGCCAGCAGCTTAGCTTGGGGGTCCTATAATTCACCCCTCCACTTT. Translating gives CASSLAWGSYNSPLHF.

The table lists this clonotype with many counts. The V gene is TRBV2, the J gene TRBJ2-2; the match to TRBD1 covers 7 bases. The CDR3 has 13 amino acids. From germline, CDR1 is SNHLY and CDR2 FYNNEI. V was clipped by 5 bases and J by 6 bases; unmatched bases: 3. CDR3 region: CASSRTGAGELFF. DNA of the CDR3: TGTGCCAGCAGTCGTACAGGGGCCGGGGAGCTGTTTTTT.

This clonotype showed up many times. The rearrangement links TRBV28 to TRBJ2-7; 9 bases map to TRBD2. The germline gives CDR1 MDHEN, CDR2 SYDVKM. The CDR3 has 15 residues. Germline trimming cut 1 base from V and 5 bases from J; bases unmatched to any gene: 6. CDR3 DNA: TGTGCCAGCAGTTTATCCGCCCTAGCGGGACACGAGCAGTACTTC. It specifies CASSLSALAGHEQYF.

The sample holds a few counts of this clonotype. The V gene is TRBV20-1, the J gene TRBJ1-5, with D perhaps TRBD1 (5 bases). CDR3 length: 16 amino acids. Per germline, CDR1 DFQATT and CDR2 SNEGSKA (reference sequence). V gave up 3 bases and J gave up 0 bases, with 15 bases separating them. The CDR3 sequence: CSARDTGSNSNQPQHF. Here the CDR3 DNA reads TGCAGTGCTAGGGACACAGGATCCAATAGCAATCAGCCCCAGCATTTT.

The chain combines TRBV19 with TRBJ2-2; 9 bases agree with TRBD1. The CDR3 sequence is 17 residues long. CDR1 LNHDA and CDR2 SQIVND come from the germline V gene (reference sequence). V dropped 3 bases and J dropped 4; count of bases not matched to a gene: 9. CDR3 in amino acids: CASSIPPQGASTGELFF. Written as DNA, the CDR3 is TGTGCCAGTAGTATTCCCCCACAGGGGGCGAGCACCGGGGAGCTGTTTTTT. Filled out from reference TRBV19 and TRBJ2-2, the complete variable domain reads DGGITQSPKYLFRKEGQNVTLSCEQNLNHDAMYWYRQDPGQGLRLIYYSQIVNDFQKGDIAEGYSVSREKKESFPLTVTSAQKNPTAFYLCASSIPPQGASTGELFFGEGSRLTVL.

On this clonotype: One base away lies a much larger clone, so this may be a sequencing read error. CDR3 loop: CSVGTGDTEAFF. The CDR3 nucleotides are TGCAGTGTCGGGACAGGGGATACTGAAGCTTTCTTT. This chain links TRBV20-1 with TRBJ1-1, with 10 nucleotides matching TRBD1. Germline V gene lookup returns CDR1 DFQATT and CDR2 SNEGSKA (reference sequence). This CDR3 comprises 12 residues. V was clipped by 7 bases and J by 5 bases; unmatched bases: 4.

In its sample, this clonotype was seen many times. CDR3 nucleotide sequence: TGTGCCACAAGCGGGGGCTACGAGCAGTACTTC. Its translation: CATSGGYEQYF. This rearrangement joins TRBV24-1 to TRBJ2-7; 8 positions match TRBD2. V was clipped by 10 bases and J by 3 bases; unmatched bases: 1. The germline V gene encodes CDR1 KGHDR and CDR2 SFDVKD. The CDR3 consists of 11 residues.

This clonotype was detected only a few times. The V and J genes are TRBV6-5 and TRBJ1-6; D gene ambiguous. Per germline, CDR1 MNHEY and CDR2 SVGAGI. This CDR3 contains 14 residues. V gave up 0 bases and J gave up 11 bases, with 11 bases separating them. The CDR3 loop reads CASSYSINGPPLHF. The CDR3 nucleotides are TGTGCCAGCAGTTACTCGATAAACGGGCCACCCCTCCACTTT.

Ten or more counts support this clonotype. The V and J genes are TRBV12-3 or TRBV12-4 and TRBJ2-7, with 7 bases fitting TRBD1. V lost 8 bases and J lost 0; bases outside the gene matches: 7. The CDR3 is made up of 14 amino acids. CDR3 region: CASSSGGDSYEQYF. DNA for the CDR3: TGTGCCAGCTCGTCAGGGGGTGACTCCTACGAGCAGTACTTC.